The TCR beta chain described here comes from a study of blood T cell repertoires in COVID-19. Across the study: From the United States, Italy and Spain came samples of acute and convalescent COVID-19. T cells, B-cell-depleted T cells, or PBMCs supplied cDNA or gDNA.

Authors' data handling: Cell counts per sample came from amplifying reference gene primers. Here immunoSEQ multiplex PCR was the method, and the copy in TCRdb shows in-frame clones only, minus some. That table gives V, J and clone size, and the DNA gave D and trimming. Among about 190,000 clones listed, about 85% were seen once. The sequenced sample consisted of peripheral blood. This TCR derives from a man aged 25-45 years with acute or convalescent COVID-19.

The CDR3 loop is CASSYSRLNEQFF. Written as DNA, the CDR3 is TGTGCCAGCAGTTACTCTCGACTTAATGAGCAGTTCTTC. V usage is TRBV6-5 and J usage is TRBJ2-1, with unresolved D. Between the trimmed V and J ends, which lost 0 bases and 7 bases, there was a span of 7 bases. CDR3 length: 13 amino acids. Per the germline V gene, CDR1 is MNHEY and CDR2 is SVGAGI.